Listed below are T cell receptor beta chains from one sample, sequenced in a study of blood T cells in healthy people across ages. A single record per CDR3 protein comes from TCRdb applying MiXCR to the 5' RACE reads. Of around 1,900,000 distinct CDR3 sequences detected, roughly two fifths appear once; the ten largest clones hold 20% to 25%. The sequencing input was blood. The receptors stem from a human donor in good health. Each CDR3 is given with its conserved first and last residue. A D gene is named only where the DNA matches it firmly. Clone size appears in some rows only: once, few, many, or a class for an expanded clone.

D gene,V gene,clone size,J gene,CDR3 DNA,CDR3 protein
.,TRBV28,few,TRBJ2-7,TGTGCCAGCAGTTACCCAGGACAGCCCTACGAGCAGTACTTC,CASSYPGQPYEQYF
TRBD1,TRBV7-6,few,TRBJ2-7,TGTGCCAGCAGCCTTCTGGGAGCCGGGACAGGGAGATACGAGCAGTACTTC,CASSLLGAGTGRYEQYF
.,TRBV2,.,TRBJ2-5,TGTGCCAGCAGTGAAACCCCCAGGGGTGTGAAGACCCAGTACTTC,CASSETPRGVKTQYF
.,TRBV12-3/TRBV12-4,.,TRBJ1-3,TGTGCCAGCAGTCCTCGACTCGGAAACACCATATATTTT,CASSPRLGNTIYF
.,TRBV15,few,TRBJ2-3,TGTGCCACCAGCGAGGAGTTAACAGATACGCAGTATTTT,CATSEELTDTQYF
.,TRBV7-2,.,TRBJ2-2,TGTGCCAGCAGCTTCGGCTTCTCTGGGGTCCGGGGAGAGCTGTTTTTT,CASSFGFSGVRGELFF
.,TRBV9,.,TRBJ2-3,TGTGCCAGCAGCGTAGGCCCGGGTACGCAGTATTTT,CASSVGPGTQYF
TRBD2,TRBV7-9,.,TRBJ2-3,TGTGCCAGCAGCCAAGAAGCGGGGGGCCCAACTAGCACAGATACGCAGTATTTT,CASSQEAGGPTSTDTQYF
.,TRBV4-1,.,TRBJ1-5,TGCGCCAGCAGCCAAGAGGAGGGGCCAGGGCAGCCCCAGCATTTT,CASSQEEGPGQPQHF
.,TRBV6-6,.,TRBJ2-3,TGTGCCAGCAGGCTAACAGGGCCAGATACGCAGTATTTT,CASRLTGPDTQYF
.,TRBV4-3,.,TRBJ2-3,TGCGCCAGCAGCCAAGATGGGCGAGCCCGGGATACGCAGTATTTT,CASSQDGRARDTQYF
TRBD2,TRBV20-1,once,TRBJ2-7,TGCAGTGCTGCCCAATTGCGGGGGGGAATCTACGAGCAGTACTTC,CSAAQLRGGIYEQYF
.,TRBV5-1,.,TRBJ1-2,TGCGCCAGCAGGATTGATGACACAAGTGTCTATGGCTACACCTTC,CASRIDDTSVYGYTF
.,TRBV6-1,.,TRBJ2-1,TGTGCCAGCAGTGAAGACTATCCAAACGTCCTAAGCTCCTACAATGAGCAGTTCTTC,CASSEDYPNVLSSYNEQFF
TRBD2,TRBV4-3,.,TRBJ2-3,TGCGCCAGCAGCTCCCGACTAGCGGGGGGGCGAGTCGCAGATACGCAGTATTTT,CASSSRLAGGRVADTQYF
.,TRBV12-3/TRBV12-4,.,TRBJ2-3,TGTGCCAGCAGCCTGATTGGAGATGCGCAGTATTTT,CASSLIGDAQYF
.,TRBV5-4,few,TRBJ1-2,TGTGCCAGCAGCTTCCTAGGGGCAGCTGGCTACACCTTC,CASSFLGAAGYTF
TRBD1,TRBV20-1,.,TRBJ2-7,TGCAGTGCTTTAAATATTATCTGGGACAGGGAGGTTCGCGGAACCTACGAGCAGTACTTC,CSALNIIWDREVRGTYEQYF